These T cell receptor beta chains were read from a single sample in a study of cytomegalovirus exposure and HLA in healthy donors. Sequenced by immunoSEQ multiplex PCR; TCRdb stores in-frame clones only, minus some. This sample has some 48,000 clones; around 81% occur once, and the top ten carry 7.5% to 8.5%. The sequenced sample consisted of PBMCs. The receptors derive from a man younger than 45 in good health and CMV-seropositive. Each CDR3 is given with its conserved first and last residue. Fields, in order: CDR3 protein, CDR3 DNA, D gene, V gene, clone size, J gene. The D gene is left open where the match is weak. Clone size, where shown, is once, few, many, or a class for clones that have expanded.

CAWGQGGNTEAFF,TGTGCCTGGGGACAGGGGGGGAACACTGAAGCTTTCTTT,TRBD1,TRBV30,NA,TRBJ1-1
CASTTGGGNTIYF,TGTGCCAGTACGACAGGGGGCGGAAACACCATATATTTT,TRBD1,TRBV6-6,NA,TRBJ1-3
CASSFQNEQYF,TGTGCCAGCAGCTTTCAGAACGAGCAGTACTTC,NA,TRBV7-9,NA,TRBJ2-7
CASSPTGLGSDTQYF,TGTGCCAGCAGCCCCACAGGGTTGGGCTCAGATACGCAGTATTTT,NA,TRBV7-3,NA,TRBJ2-3
CAWSGTRESGNTIYF,TGTGCCTGGAGTGGTACGAGGGAATCTGGAAACACCATATATTTT,NA,TRBV30,NA,TRBJ1-3
CASSRHPQETQYF,TGTGCCAGTAGTAGGCACCCCCAAGAGACCCAGTACTTC,NA,TRBV19,NA,TRBJ2-5
CASKGEGGNQPQHF,TGTGCCAGCAAGGGGGAGGGGGGTAATCAGCCCCAGCATTTT,NA,TRBV27,once,TRBJ1-5
CASSLGLQETQYF,TGTGCCAGCTCACTGGGACTTCAAGAGACCCAGTACTTC,NA,TRBV18,once,TRBJ2-5
CASSVPGTGAYEQYF,TGTGCCAGCAGTGTCCCCGGGACAGGGGCCTACGAGCAGTACTTC,TRBD1,TRBV27,NA,TRBJ2-7
CSVEIGGGEKLFF,TGCAGCGTTGAAATTGGGGGGGGTGAAAAACTGTTTTTT,NA,TRBV29-1,NA,TRBJ1-4
CASSVGHMNTEAFF,TGCGCCAGCAGCGTGGGACACATGAACACTGAAGCTTTCTTT,NA,TRBV5-1,NA,TRBJ1-1
CASSPMGQGSPQNQPQHF,TGTGCCAGCTCACCGATGGGACAGGGATCCCCACAAAATCAGCCCCAGCATTTT,TRBD1,TRBV18,NA,TRBJ1-5
CASSPDRGRNTEAFF,TGCGCCAGCAGCCCGGACAGGGGGCGAAACACTGAAGCTTTCTTT,TRBD1,TRBV5-1,NA,TRBJ1-1
CASSPPEQGINEKLFF,TGTGCCAGTAGCCCCCCCGAACAGGGAATTAATGAAAAACTGTTTTTT,NA,TRBV19,NA,TRBJ1-4
CASSFGLAGGPYEQYF,TGTGCCAGCAGCTTTGGGCTAGCGGGGGGTCCCTACGAGCAGTACTTC,TRBD2,TRBV5-4,NA,TRBJ2-7
CASSVELGRGHYEQYF,TGTGCCAGCAGCGTAGAATTGGGCCGTGGGCACTACGAGCAGTACTTC,NA,TRBV9,NA,TRBJ2-7
CASSIQGAGDETQYF,TGCGCCAGCAGCATCCAGGGAGCGGGGGATGAGACCCAGTACTTC,TRBD2,TRBV5-1,NA,TRBJ2-5
CASSPPGGPSEQYF,TGTGCCAGCAGCCCTCCGGGGGGGCCTTCCGAGCAGTACTTC,TRBD2,TRBV4-2,NA,TRBJ2-7
CASSEVSMNTEAFF,TGTGCCAGCAGTGAAGTTAGTATGAACACTGAAGCTTTCTTT,NA,TRBV25-1,few,TRBJ1-1
CASSGRQYPNEQYF,TGTGCCAGCAGCGGGCGACAGTACCCCAACGAGCAGTACTTC,NA,TRBV6-5,NA,TRBJ2-7
CASSLRENTEAFF,TGTGCCAGCAGCTTACGGGAGAACACTGAAGCTTTCTTT,NA,TRBV7-6,NA,TRBJ1-1
CASSDTADEQYF,TGTGCCAGCAGCGACACCGCGGACGAGCAGTACTTC,NA,TRBV9,NA,TRBJ2-7
CASSIRGGNQPQHF,TGTGCCAGTAGTATACGCGGGGGCAATCAGCCCCAGCATTTT,NA,TRBV19,NA,TRBJ1-5
CASSSRTGSILKLFF,TGTGCCAGCAGCTCCCGGACAGGCTCAATTCTTAAACTGTTTTTT,TRBD1,TRBV7-9,once,TRBJ1-4
CASSSEAGDQPQHF,TGCGCCAGCAGTTCGGAAGCAGGGGATCAGCCCCAGCATTTT,NA,TRBV5-1,NA,TRBJ1-5
CASSQEPGGSYNEQFF,TGCGCCAGCAGCCAAGAGCCGGGCGGGTCCTACAATGAGCAGTTCTTC,NA,TRBV4-1,once,TRBJ2-1
CASSKSGTNSYNEQFF,TGCGCCAGCAGCAAGTCCGGGACTAATTCCTACAATGAGCAGTTCTTC,TRBD2,TRBV5-1,NA,TRBJ2-1
CSVVGDGTEAFF,TGCAGCGTTGTAGGGGATGGGACTGAAGCTTTCTTT,NA,TRBV29-1,NA,TRBJ1-1
CASSQEAAVIAYEQYF,TGCGCCAGCAGCCAAGAAGCGGCAGTTATAGCCTACGAGCAGTACTTC,NA,TRBV4-1,NA,TRBJ2-7
CASSFSRDGYTF,TGTGCCAGCAGTTTCTCCAGGGATGGCTACACCTTC,NA,TRBV2,once,TRBJ1-2
CASSRTGRDGYTF,TGTGCCAGCAGCAGGACAGGGAGGGATGGCTACACCTTC,TRBD1,TRBV7-6,NA,TRBJ1-2
CASQAGLGNTIYF,TGCGCCAGCCAGGCTGGGTTAGGAAACACCATATATTTT,NA,TRBV5-1,NA,TRBJ1-3
CSSSLYSGTQYF,TGTTCCAGCAGTTTATATTCGGGGACCCAGTACTTC,NA,TRBV7-9,NA,TRBJ2-5
CASNRLRQGGAGELFF,TGTGCCAGTAACCGCCTAAGGCAGGGAGGCGCCGGGGAGCTGTTTTTT,NA,TRBV19,NA,TRBJ2-2
CASSSQGGFGNTIYF,TGCGCCAGCAGCTCCCAGGGGGGCTTTGGAAACACCATATATTTT,TRBD1,TRBV5-1,NA,TRBJ1-3
CSVARRAQGTEAFF,TGCAGCGTCGCCCGACGAGCCCAGGGCACTGAAGCTTTCTTT,NA,TRBV29-1,NA,TRBJ1-1
CASSSRQDSYNEQFF,TGTGCCAGCAGCTCAAGACAGGACTCCTACAATGAGCAGTTCTTC,NA,TRBV11-3,NA,TRBJ2-1
CASSQLTSANEQFF,TGTGCCAGCAGTCAACTGACTAGCGCTAATGAGCAGTTCTTC,TRBD2,TRBV6-6,many,TRBJ2-1
CASSYQRQGSYEQYF,TGTGCCAGCAGTTACCAAAGACAGGGATCGTACGAGCAGTACTTC,TRBD1,TRBV6-5,NA,TRBJ2-7
CASSPSGQGYSNQPQHF,TGCGCCAGCAGCCCCTCGGGACAGGGTTATAGCAATCAGCCCCAGCATTTT,TRBD1,TRBV4-1,NA,TRBJ1-5
CASSLEDLGQTETQYF,TGTGCCAGCAGCTTAGAGGACCTGGGACAGACGGAGACCCAGTACTTC,TRBD1,TRBV7-8,NA,TRBJ2-5
CASMDSYEQYF,TGTGCCAGCATGGACAGCTACGAGCAGTACTTC,NA,TRBV11-2,NA,TRBJ2-7
CASSPGQGGTGELFF,TGTGCCAGCAGCCCGGGACAGGGGGGCACCGGGGAGCTGTTTTTT,TRBD1,TRBV6-4,once,TRBJ2-2
CASSGTSSGELFF,TGCGCCAGCAGTGGGACTTCGAGCGGGGAGCTGTTTTTT,NA,TRBV10-1,NA,TRBJ2-2
CASSSGLNRVADSPLHF,TGCGCCAGCAGCTCAGGCCTAAACAGGGTAGCTGATTCACCCCTCCACTTT,NA,TRBV5-1,NA,TRBJ1-6